Here is one TCR beta chain with its context. This entry comes from a study of blood T cell repertoires in COVID-19. Overall study context: Sources were T cells, B-cell-depleted T cells, or PBMCs; the material itself was cDNA or gDNA.

V lost 5 bases and J lost 0, with 8 bases in between. Germline V gene sequence: CDR1 SGHRS, CDR2 YFSETQ. The CDR3 sequence is 14 residues long. TCRdb keeps only in-frame clones here, not all; method: immunoSEQ multiplex PCR. In the table there are around 700,000 clones, more than 80% of which are singletons. The sequence came from a woman under 30 with acute or convalescent COVID-19. This chain connects TRBV5-1 to TRBJ2-2; the D is unclear. Sample: peripheral blood. The chain's CDR3 is CASSQYANTGELFF. The CDR3 bases are TGCGCCAGCAGTCAGTATGCGAACACCGGGGAGCTGTTTTTT. Complete variable domain (other parts from reference TRBV5-1 and TRBJ2-2): KAGVTQTPRYLIKTRGQQVTLSCSPISGHRSVSWYQQTPGQGLQFLFEYFSETQRNKGNFPGRFSGRQFSNSRSEMNVSTLELGDSALYLCASSQYANTGELFFGEGSRLTVL.